This T cell receptor beta chain was captured in a study of chemoradiotherapy in HPV16-positive cancers. Whole-study context: Two HPV16-positive patients' cells yielded candidate HPV-specific clones and common motifs.

Profiling relied on immunoSEQ multiplex PCR, and the TCRdb table lists in-frame clones only, not all of them. The sample has some 4,900 clones; more than 95% are singletons. General observations from the study: HPV-specific T cells were functionally defined from only a couple of HPV16-positive patients. HPV-responsive T-cell expansion during chemoradiotherapy was linked to improved recurrence-free survival in HPV16-positive patients.

Trimming took 6 bases from V and 4 from J; bases not matched to a gene: 2. From germline, CDR1 is SNHLY and CDR2 FYNNEI. This CDR3 is built from 12 residues. Regarding this clone: Its antigen is still unknown.

Samples were taken several times over chemoradiotherapy. This receptor was obtained from a human donor with HPV-associated anogenital cancer. The V call is TRBV2, the J call TRBJ1-1, with 7 nucleotides matching TRBD1. This sample comprised tumor tissue, obtained from a patient who underwent chemoradiotherapy. The CDR3 protein is CASRGDSTEAFF. The CDR3 coding sequence is TGTGCCAGCAGGGGGGACAGCACTGAAGCTTTCTTT.